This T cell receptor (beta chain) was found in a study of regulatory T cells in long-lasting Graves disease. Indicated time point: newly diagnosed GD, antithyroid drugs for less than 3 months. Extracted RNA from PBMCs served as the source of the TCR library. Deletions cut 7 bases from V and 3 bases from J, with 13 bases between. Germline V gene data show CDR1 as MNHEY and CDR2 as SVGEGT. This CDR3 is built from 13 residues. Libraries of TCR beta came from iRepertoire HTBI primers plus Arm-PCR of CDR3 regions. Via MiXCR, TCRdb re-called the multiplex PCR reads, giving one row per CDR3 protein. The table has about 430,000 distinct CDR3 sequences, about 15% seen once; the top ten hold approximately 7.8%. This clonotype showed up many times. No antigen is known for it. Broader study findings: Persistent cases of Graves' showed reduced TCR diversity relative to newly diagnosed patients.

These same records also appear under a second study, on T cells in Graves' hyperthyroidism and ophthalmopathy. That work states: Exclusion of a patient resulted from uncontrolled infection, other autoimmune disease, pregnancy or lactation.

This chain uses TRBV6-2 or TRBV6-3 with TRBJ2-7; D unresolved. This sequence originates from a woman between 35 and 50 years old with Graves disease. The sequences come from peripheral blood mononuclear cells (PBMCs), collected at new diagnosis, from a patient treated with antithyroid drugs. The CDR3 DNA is TGTGCCAGCAACCCTCGCGGTGGCTACGAGCAGTACTTC. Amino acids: CASNPRGGYEQYF.